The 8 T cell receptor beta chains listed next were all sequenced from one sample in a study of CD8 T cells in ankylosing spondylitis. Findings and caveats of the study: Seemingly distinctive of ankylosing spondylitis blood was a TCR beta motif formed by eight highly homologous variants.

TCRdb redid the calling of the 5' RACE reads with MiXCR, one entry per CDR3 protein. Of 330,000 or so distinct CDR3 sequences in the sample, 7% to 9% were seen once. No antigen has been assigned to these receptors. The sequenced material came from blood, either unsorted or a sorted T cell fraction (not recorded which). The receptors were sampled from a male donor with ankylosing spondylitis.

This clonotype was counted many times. For the CDR3, the DNA is TGTGCCAGCAGTTTTGTAACCTCCGAGCAGTACTTC. It encodes CASSFVTSEQYF. The chain employs TRBV28 and TRBJ2-7, with unresolved D. The CDR3 covers 12 residues. Germline V gene lookup returns CDR1 MDHEN and CDR2 SYDVKM. Trimming pared 3 bases from V and 6 bases from J, leaving 9 bases between.

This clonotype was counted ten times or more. In DNA, the CDR3 is TGTGCCAGCAGAGGACTAAATCAAGAGACCCAGTACTTC. Protein: CASRGLNQETQYF. This chain joins TRBV12-3 or TRBV12-4 and TRBJ2-5, with a tentative D call TRBD2 (6 bases). This CDR3 is built from 13 residues. The ends were cut back, 6 bases at V and 2 bases at J, with 10 bases in the middle.

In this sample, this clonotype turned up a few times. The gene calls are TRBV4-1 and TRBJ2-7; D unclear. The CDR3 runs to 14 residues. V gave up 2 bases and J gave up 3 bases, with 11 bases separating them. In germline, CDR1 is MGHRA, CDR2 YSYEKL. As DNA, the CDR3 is TGCGCCAGCAGCCAAATGACGGCGGTCTACGAGCAGTACTTC. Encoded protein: CASSQMTAVYEQYF.

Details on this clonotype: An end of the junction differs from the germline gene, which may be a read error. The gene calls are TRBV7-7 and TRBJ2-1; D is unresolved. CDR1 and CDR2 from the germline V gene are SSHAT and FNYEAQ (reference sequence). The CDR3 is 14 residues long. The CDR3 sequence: CASSPRNEGNEQFF. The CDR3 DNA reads TGTGCTAGCAGCCCGAGGAACGAAGGGAATGAGCAGTTCTTC.

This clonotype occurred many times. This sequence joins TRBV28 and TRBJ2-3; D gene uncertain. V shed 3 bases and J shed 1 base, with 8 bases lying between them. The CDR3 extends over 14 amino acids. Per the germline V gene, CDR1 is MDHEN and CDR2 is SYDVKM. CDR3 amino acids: CASSFLSGTDTQYF. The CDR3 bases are TGTGCCAGCAGTTTCCTCTCAGGCACAGATACGCAGTATTTT.

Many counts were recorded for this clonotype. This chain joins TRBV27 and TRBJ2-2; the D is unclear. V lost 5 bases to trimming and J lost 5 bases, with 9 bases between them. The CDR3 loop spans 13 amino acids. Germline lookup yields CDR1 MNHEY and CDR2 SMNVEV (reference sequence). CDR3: CASSLVRTGELFF. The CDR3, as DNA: TGTGCCAGCAGTCTCGTTCGTACCGGGGAGCTGTTTTTT.

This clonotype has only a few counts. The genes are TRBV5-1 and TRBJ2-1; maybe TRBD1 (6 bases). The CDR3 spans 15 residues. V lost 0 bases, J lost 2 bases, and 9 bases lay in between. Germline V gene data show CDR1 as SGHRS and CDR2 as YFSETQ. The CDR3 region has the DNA TGCGCCAGCAGCTTGGACAGGGACACCTACAATGAGCAGTTCTTC. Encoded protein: CASSLDRDTYNEQFF.

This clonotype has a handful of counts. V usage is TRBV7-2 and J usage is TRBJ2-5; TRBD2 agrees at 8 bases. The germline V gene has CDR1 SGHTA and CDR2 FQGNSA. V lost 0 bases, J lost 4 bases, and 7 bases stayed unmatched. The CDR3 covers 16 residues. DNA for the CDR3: TGTGCCAGCAGCTTAGCGCTGGCGGGAGGAGGAGAGACCCAGTACTTC. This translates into CASSLALAGGGETQYF. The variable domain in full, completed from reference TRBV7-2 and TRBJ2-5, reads GAGVSQSPSNKVTEKGKDVELRCDPISGHTALYWYRQSLGQGLEFLIYFQGNSAPDKSGLPSDRFSAERTGGSVSTLTIQRTQQEDSAVYLCASSLALAGGGETQYFGPGTRLLVL.